Following are 10 T cell receptor beta chains from one sample sequenced in a study of a mutant IDH1 vaccine in newly diagnosed glioma. Their recognized antigens are unknown. The sample's time point: week 47, end of study. A 20-mer mutant IDH1 peptide at 300 ug was injected subcutaneously with topical imiquimod. Method: immunoSEQ multiplex PCR; TCRdb's copy keeps in-frame clones and lacks some. The profile shows fewer than 35,000 clones, roughly 84% of them singletons. Sequenced material: PBMCs, taken from a glioma patient whose treatment included an IDH1 peptide vaccine. The receptor set was obtained from a young man with glioma.

The CDR3 protein is CASSVLSTSGRNEQYF. The CDR3 nucleotides are TGTGCCAGCAGCGTATTATCAACTAGCGGGAGGAACGAGCAGTACTTC. This rearrangement joins TRBV9 to TRBJ2-7, with TRBD2 matching over 12 bases. V shed 1 base, J shed 5 bases, and the junction held 7 bases outside the gene matches. This CDR3 spans 16 amino acids. In germline, CDR1 is SGDLS, CDR2 YYNGEE.

V gene TRBV5-1 combines with J gene TRBJ1-1; D is possibly TRBD1 (6 bases). This CDR3 has 13 residues. Deletions cut 4 bases from V and 4 bases from J, with 11 bases between. Germline values: CDR1 SGHRS, CDR2 YFSETQ. The chain's CDR3 is CASSIQGGTEAFF. Here the CDR3 DNA reads TGCGCCAGCAGCATACAGGGTGGCACTGAAGCTTTCTTT.

This clone has just a few counts. The chain has TRBV5-1 and TRBJ1-1, with D possibly being TRBD1 (6 bases). The germline CDR1 and CDR2 sequences are SGHRS and YFSETQ. Trimming cost V 3 bases and J 2 bases, with 11 bases left between them. This CDR3 has 14 residues. CDR3 DNA: TGCGCCAGCAGCTGGAAGGGGGAAAACACTGAAGCTTTCTTT. Protein sequence: CASSWKGENTEAFF.

Only one count was recorded for this clone. The gene calls are TRBV15 and TRBJ2-7; the match to TRBD1 covers 7 bases. The CDR3 spans 13 residues. V was pared by 4 bases and J by 2 bases, with 2 bases of the junction left unmatched. Germline CDR1 and CDR2: LNHNV and YYDKDF (reference sequence). The CDR3 region has the DNA TGTGCCACCAGCAAACAGGGGACCTACGAGCAGTACTTC. It is translated as CATSKQGTYEQYF. Full variable domain (outside the CDR3, taken from reference TRBV15 and TRBJ2-7): DAMVIQNPRYQVTQFGKPVTLSCSQTLNHNVMYWYQQKSSQAPKLLFHYYDKDFNNEADTPDNFQSRRPNTSFCFLDIRSPGLGDTAMYLCATSKQGTYEQYFGPGTRLTVT.

The V and J genes are TRBV28 and TRBJ1-1; 7 positions match TRBD1. Trimming took 4 bases from V and 0 from J; bases not matched to a gene: 5. Germline V CDR1 and CDR2: MDHEN, SYDVKM. There are 15 residues in the CDR3. The CDR3 nucleotides read TGTGCCAGCAGTTCGCCCGGGACAGTGAACACTGAAGCTTTCTTT. It encodes CASSSPGTVNTEAFF.

The V gene is TRBV7-9, the J gene TRBJ2-7; D may be TRBD1 (6 bases). V lost 5 bases, J lost 0 bases, and 20 bases lay in between. The CDR3 loop spans 17 amino acids. Germline V lookup: CDR1 SEHNR, CDR2 FQNEAQ (reference sequence). CDR3 nucleotide sequence: TGTGCCAGCAGCAACCAACAGGGAAAGATCAGCTCCTACGAGCAGTACTTC. Translating it yields CASSNQQGKISSYEQYF. The full variable domain, its missing parts supplied by reference TRBV7-9 and TRBJ2-7, is DTGVSQNPRHKITKRGQNVTFRCDPISEHNRLYWYRQTLGQGPEFLTYFQNEAQLEKSRLLSDRFSAERPKGSFSTLEIQRTEQGDSAMYLCASSNQQGKISSYEQYFGPGTRLTVT.

The chain employs TRBV2 and TRBJ2-7; no clear D gene. The germline CDR1 and CDR2 sequences are SNHLY and FYNNEI. The CDR3 consists of 15 residues. V was clipped by 6 bases and J by 2 bases, with 17 bases between them. CDR3 DNA sequence: TGTGCCAGCAGGGCTCTTCAAATGGGTCCCTACGAGCAGTACTTC. It specifies CASRALQMGPYEQYF.

V gene TRBV30 combines with J gene TRBJ2-3; 7 nucleotides match TRBD1. The germline V gene encodes CDR1 GTSNPN and CDR2 SVGIG (reference sequence). V was clipped by 3 bases and J by 2 bases; unmatched bases: 5. This CDR3 has 14 residues. CDR3 amino acids: CAWRAGGTTDTQYF. The CDR3 DNA is TGTGCCTGGAGAGCAGGGGGAACCACAGATACGCAGTATTTT.

This clone was found a few times. The chain couples TRBV30 to TRBJ1-1, with D unclear. This CDR3 is built from 14 residues. The germline V gene encodes CDR1 GTSNPN and CDR2 SVGIG (reference sequence). Trimming took off 1 base at V and 11 bases at J, with 20 bases between the two ends. The CDR3 sequence is CAWSDGTFMELAFF. In DNA form, the CDR3 reads TGTGCCTGGAGTGATGGCACATTTATGGAACTGGCTTTCTTT.

The genes are TRBV19 and TRBJ1-1; 9 bases are shared with TRBD1. V shed 5 bases and J 3 bases; nucleotides not matched to a gene: 7. This CDR3 has 15 amino acids. Per germline, CDR1 LNHDA and CDR2 SQIVND (reference sequence). This CDR3 is CASSVQGAADTEAFF. The CDR3 DNA follows: TGTGCCAGTAGTGTACAGGGGGCTGCCGACACTGAAGCTTTCTTT. The full variable domain, in which reference TRBV19 and TRBJ1-1 provide the parts outside the CDR3, is DGGITQSPKYLFRKEGQNVTLSCEQNLNHDAMYWYRQDPGQGLRLIYYSQIVNDFQKGDIAEGYSVSREKKESFPLTVTSAQKNPTAFYLCASSVQGAADTEAFFGQGTRLTVV.